Each of the 25 T cell receptor beta chains below was sequenced from the same sample in a study of cytomegalovirus exposure and HLA in healthy donors. Produced via immunoSEQ multiplex PCR; TCRdb's table is partial and in-frame only. Here the sample spans hundreds of thousands of clones, 75% to 90% being singletons. The specimen was PBMCs. Receptors were obtained from a woman aged 18 to 35 in good health and CMV-seronegative.

The chain links TRBV27 to TRBJ1-5; TRBD1 aligns across 8 bases. The V gene end was trimmed by 5 bases and the J gene end by 7 bases; junction bases not matched to a gene: 13. The CDR3 runs to 16 residues. From germline, CDR1 is MNHEY and CDR2 SMNVEV (reference sequence). The CDR3 is CASSLHNRGTGQPQHF. CDR3 DNA sequence: TGTGCCAGCAGTCTCCATAACAGGGGGACGGGGCAGCCCCAGCATTTT.

The rearrangement joins TRBV6-5 to TRBJ1-4; 10 bases agree with TRBD1. Germline values: CDR1 MNHEY, CDR2 SVGAGI. This CDR3 has 16 residues. V was pared by 2 bases and J by 5 bases, with 5 bases of the junction left unmatched. The CDR3: CASSYEGTGVNEKLFF. CDR3 nucleotide sequence: TGTGCCAGCAGTTACGAAGGGACAGGGGTCAATGAAAAACTGTTTTTT.

This clone was observed a single time. The genes are TRBV5-1 and TRBJ1-1; 10 nucleotides align to TRBD1. The trim removed 3 bases at V and 5 bases at J, leaving 4 bases unmatched. The CDR3 covers 14 residues. Germline assignment: CDR1 SGHRS and CDR2 YFSETQ. CDR3 nucleotide sequence: TGCGCCAGCAGCTCCCGGACAGGGGGGACTGAAGCTTTCTTT. Residues: CASSSRTGGTEAFF. The full variable domain, its missing parts supplied by reference TRBV5-1 and TRBJ1-1, is KAGVTQTPRYLIKTRGQQVTLSCSPISGHRSVSWYQQTPGQGLQFLFEYFSETQRNKGNFPGRFSGRQFSNSRSEMNVSTLELGDSALYLCASSSRTGGTEAFFGQGTRLTVV.

The rearrangement joins TRBV30 to TRBJ2-7, with 11 nucleotides matching TRBD1. The junction had 5 bases not matched to a gene; V was cut back by 2 bases and J by 2 bases. Germline values: CDR1 GTSNPN, CDR2 SVGIG (reference sequence). The CDR3 extends over 15 amino acids. CDR3 sequence reads: CAWSRAGQGAYEQYF. CDR3 nucleotides: TGTGCCTGGAGTCGAGCGGGACAGGGGGCCTACGAGCAGTACTTC.

V and J are TRBV11-2 and TRBJ2-7; tentatively, D is TRBD2 (5 bases). Trimming pared 0 bases from V and 12 bases from J, leaving 12 bases between. Germline lookup yields CDR1 SGHAT and CDR2 FQNNGV. The CDR3 loop spans 12 amino acids. The CDR3 region is CASSLDGWRTYF. The CDR3 region has the DNA TGTGCCAGCAGCTTAGATGGGTGGAGGACGTACTTC.

J is TRBJ2-1 and V is TRBV6-5; 7 nucleotides agree with TRBD1. Per germline, CDR1 MNHEY and CDR2 SVGAGI. CDR3 length equals 13 residues. Unmatched junction bases numbered 7, after V lost 7 bases and J lost 7 bases. Here the CDR3 reads CASTSRGKNEQFF. The CDR3 DNA sequence: TGTGCCAGCACTAGCAGGGGGAAGAATGAGCAGTTCTTC.

V and J are TRBV7-9 and TRBJ2-1; the D gene is possibly TRBD2 (5 bases). Germline values: CDR1 SEHNR, CDR2 FQNEAQ (reference sequence). This CDR3 spans 14 amino acids. The V and J ends lost 5 bases and 9 bases respectively, with 17 bases between them. The CDR3 DNA reads TGTGCCAGCAGCATTCTGGACCGTCGGGGTGAGCAGTTCTTC. Translation: CASSILDRRGEQFF.

V is TRBV5-4 and J is TRBJ1-4, with unresolved D. The germline gives CDR1 SGHNT, CDR2 YYREEE (reference sequence). CDR3 size: 14 residues. V shed 1 base and J shed 8 bases, with 12 bases lying between them. The CDR3 loop reads CASSLIGEEEKLFF. The CDR3 DNA sequence: TGTGCCAGCAGCTTGATCGGGGAGGAGGAAAAACTGTTTTTT.

The V and J genes are TRBV7-6 and TRBJ1-3, with D unclear. The CDR3 spans 17 residues. Between the trimmed V and J ends, which lost 4 bases and 0 bases, there was a span of 16 bases. CDR1 and CDR2 (germline): SGHVS, FNYEAQ. CDR3 bases: TGTGCCAGCAGCTCGGGGTTCGGAGCCTTCTCTGGAAACACCATATATTTT. Its translation is CASSSGFGAFSGNTIYF.

The chain is built from TRBV4-2 and TRBJ2-3, with 11 positions matching TRBD2. The V segment lost 4 bases and the J segment 6 bases; nucleotides outside the gene matches: 9. Germline V gene data show CDR1 as LGHNA and CDR2 as YNFKEQ. CDR3 length: 16 residues. CDR3 sequence: CASSRQLAGEGDTQYF. The DNA for the CDR3 is TGTGCCAGCAGCCGCCAACTAGCGGGGGAAGGTGATACGCAGTATTTT.

The chain employs TRBV27 and TRBJ2-3; TRBD2 matches at 11 bases. The germline gives CDR1 MNHEY, CDR2 SMNVEV (reference sequence). The V and J ends lost 5 bases and 0 bases, in that order; junction bases with no gene match: 4. The CDR3 has 16 amino acids. The CDR3 loop reads CASSQLAGASTDTQYF. CDR3 coding DNA: TGTGCCAGCAGTCAACTAGCGGGGGCAAGCACAGATACGCAGTATTTT.

This clone was seen a handful of times. The chain joins TRBV28 to TRBJ1-5, with TRBD1 identical over 9 bases. The V gene end was trimmed by 3 bases and the J gene end by 3 bases; junction bases not matched to a gene: 3. Germline V lookup: CDR1 MDHEN, CDR2 SYDVKM. The CDR3 sequence is 15 residues long. The CDR3 nucleotides are TGTGCCAGCAGTTTTGGGGACAGGGACAATCAGCCCCAGCATTTT. Protein: CASSFGDRDNQPQHF. The variable domain in full, with the rest retrieved from reference TRBV28 and TRBJ1-5, is DVKVTQSSRYLVKRTGEKVFLECVQDMDHENMFWYRQDPGLGLRLIYFSYDVKMKEKGDIPEGYSVSREKKERFSLILESASTNQTSMYLCASSFGDRDNQPQHFGDGTRLSIL.

The chain has TRBV19 and TRBJ2-1; D possibly corresponds to TRBD1 (5 bases). CDR1 is LNHDA, CDR2 SQIVND, per germline (reference sequence). CDR3 length: 13 amino acids. The germline V and J ends were trimmed by 3 bases and 5 bases, with 8 bases remaining between them. The CDR3 sequence is CASSMTANNEQFF. CDR3 bases: TGTGCCAGTAGTATGACAGCTAACAATGAGCAGTTCTTC.

A few counts support this clone. This sequence joins TRBV7-8 and TRBJ2-7; 8 bases are a match to TRBD1. This CDR3 is built from 14 residues. Losses at the gene ends were 5 bases for V and 7 bases for J; bases not matched to a gene: 10. Germline CDR1 is SGHVS and CDR2 is FQNEAQ. Written as DNA, the CDR3 is TGTGCCAGCAGCCTACCGGGACAGGAAAGGGAGCAGTACTTC. Its protein product is CASSLPGQEREQYF.

This sequence joins TRBV6-6 and TRBJ1-4; D gene uncertain. Germline V gene lookup returns CDR1 MNHNY and CDR2 SVGAGI (reference sequence). CDR3 length: 15 amino acids. The V gene lost 5 bases and the J gene lost 8 bases, with 18 bases spanning the gap. The CDR3 protein is CASSPEGPSQEKLFF. As DNA, the CDR3 is TGTGCCAGCAGTCCCGAGGGTCCATCGCAGGAAAAACTGTTTTTT.

Comments on this clone: This same CDR3 is encoded by further DNA sequences in the sample. The chain uses TRBV28 and TRBJ2-7, with D possibly TRBD1 on 5 matching bases. Germline V gene lookup returns CDR1 MDHEN and CDR2 SYDVKM. V was cut by 2 bases and J by 3 bases, with 5 bases left in between. CDR3 length: 12 residues. The CDR3 spells CASSLQGYEQYF. CDR3 sequence (DNA): TGTGCCAGCAGTTTACAGGGCTACGAGCAGTACTTC.

This chain uses TRBV9 with TRBJ1-5; possibly TRBD1 for D (5 bases). The CDR3 covers 15 residues. Germline assignment: CDR1 SGDLS and CDR2 YYNGEE. The V end lost 0 bases, the J end lost 4 bases, and 11 bases lay between the germline ends. For the CDR3, the DNA is TGTGCCAGCAGCGTAGCTGGGGGGAGAAATCAGCCCCAGCATTTT. Protein: CASSVAGGRNQPQHF. The variable domain in full, with the rest retrieved from reference TRBV9 and TRBJ1-5, is DSGVTQTPKHLITATGQRVTLRCSPRSGDLSVYWYQQSLDQGLQFLIQYYNGEERAKGNILERFSAQQFPDLHSELNLSSLELGDSALYFCASSVAGGRNQPQHFGDGTRLSIL.

The V and J genes are TRBV21-1 and TRBJ1-4; TRBD1, as called in the table, went unchecked against the DNA. TRBV21-1 is described as a pseudogene. This CDR3 comprises 15 residues. The DNA for the CDR3 is TGTGCCAGCTCAAAGGGACAGGCAACTAATGAAAAACTGTTTTTT. It specifies CASSKGQATNEKLFF.

CDR3 sequence: CSVETGQGNEQFF. The CDR3 DNA follows: TGCAGCGTTGAAACGGGACAGGGGAATGAGCAGTTCTTC. The V gene is TRBV29-1, the J gene TRBJ2-1; 10 bases are shared with TRBD1. J was trimmed by 7 bases and V by 2 bases; bases with no gene match: 2. Germline V gene data show CDR1 as SQVTM and CDR2 as ANQGSEA. The CDR3 loop spans 13 amino acids.

This chain links TRBV4-1 with TRBJ1-3; D might be TRBD1 (5 bases). The germline V gene has CDR1 MGHRA and CDR2 YSYEKL. The CDR3 has 17 amino acids. Trimming removed 0 bases from V and 7 bases from J, with 19 bases in between. CDR3 nucleotide sequence: TGCGCCAGCAGCCAAGAGGTCTTAGGGGTCCTAGGGAACACCATATATTTT. Translating it yields CASSQEVLGVLGNTIYF.

In the case of this clone: Within the sample, other DNA sequences also encode this same CDR3. The rearrangement joins TRBV5-1 to TRBJ2-3, with TRBD2 identical over 9 bases. Trimming took 0 bases from V and 2 from J; bases not matched to a gene: 4. Germline CDR1 reads SGHRS; CDR2 reads YFSETQ. CDR3 length: 16 amino acids. Here the CDR3 reads CASSLEAGGVTDTQYF. In DNA, the CDR3 is TGCGCCAGCAGCTTGGAGGCGGGAGGGGTCACAGATACGCAGTATTTT. Variable domain in full (rest from reference TRBV5-1 and TRBJ2-3): KAGVTQTPRYLIKTRGQQVTLSCSPISGHRSVSWYQQTPGQGLQFLFEYFSETQRNKGNFPGRFSGRQFSNSRSEMNVSTLELGDSALYLCASSLEAGGVTDTQYFGPGTRLTVL.

The rearrangement uses TRBV27 and TRBJ1-1; D is ambiguous. CDR1 MNHEY and CDR2 SMNVEV come from the germline V gene (reference sequence). Trimming left V 5 bases short and J 6 bases short, with 25 bases between. The CDR3 length is 17 residues. CDR3 region: CASSRLRNREVNAEAFF. DNA of the CDR3: TGTGCCAGCAGTCGCCTCCGGAACCGGGAGGTAAACGCTGAAGCTTTCTTT.

The rearrangement uses TRBV27 and TRBJ1-5; perhaps TRBD1 as D (6 bases). V lost 5 bases and J 2 bases, leaving 13 bases between the germline ends. The CDR3 length is 15 residues. Germline loops: CDR1 MNHEY, CDR2 SMNVEV (reference sequence). The DNA of the CDR3 is TGTGCCAGCAGTGATAGGGGGTTTGGCAATCAGCCCCAGCATTTT. This encodes CASSDRGFGNQPQHF.

V usage is TRBV28 and J usage is TRBJ1-4, with a possible D match to TRBD1 (6 bases). Trimming took off 4 bases at V and 0 bases at J, with 12 bases between the two ends. This CDR3 contains 16 residues. The germline V gene encodes CDR1 MDHEN and CDR2 SYDVKM. CDR3 loop: CASSSPGQSTNEKLFF. As DNA, the CDR3 is TGTGCCAGCAGTTCGCCTGGACAGTCAACTAATGAAAAACTGTTTTTT. The full variable domain, in which reference TRBV28 and TRBJ1-4 provide the parts outside the CDR3, is DVKVTQSSRYLVKRTGEKVFLECVQDMDHENMFWYRQDPGLGLRLIYFSYDVKMKEKGDIPEGYSVSREKKERFSLILESASTNQTSMYLCASSSPGQSTNEKLFFGSGTQLSVL.

The chain couples TRBV14 to TRBJ1-1; 10 bases line up with TRBD1. V shed 0 bases and J 0 bases; nucleotides not matched to a gene: 7. The length of the CDR3 is 18 residues. Germline CDR1 and CDR2: SGHDN and FVKESK. This CDR3 reads CASSQDLWGQGMNTEAFF. In DNA form, the CDR3 reads TGTGCCAGCAGCCAAGACTTATGGGGACAGGGGATGAACACTGAAGCTTTCTTT.